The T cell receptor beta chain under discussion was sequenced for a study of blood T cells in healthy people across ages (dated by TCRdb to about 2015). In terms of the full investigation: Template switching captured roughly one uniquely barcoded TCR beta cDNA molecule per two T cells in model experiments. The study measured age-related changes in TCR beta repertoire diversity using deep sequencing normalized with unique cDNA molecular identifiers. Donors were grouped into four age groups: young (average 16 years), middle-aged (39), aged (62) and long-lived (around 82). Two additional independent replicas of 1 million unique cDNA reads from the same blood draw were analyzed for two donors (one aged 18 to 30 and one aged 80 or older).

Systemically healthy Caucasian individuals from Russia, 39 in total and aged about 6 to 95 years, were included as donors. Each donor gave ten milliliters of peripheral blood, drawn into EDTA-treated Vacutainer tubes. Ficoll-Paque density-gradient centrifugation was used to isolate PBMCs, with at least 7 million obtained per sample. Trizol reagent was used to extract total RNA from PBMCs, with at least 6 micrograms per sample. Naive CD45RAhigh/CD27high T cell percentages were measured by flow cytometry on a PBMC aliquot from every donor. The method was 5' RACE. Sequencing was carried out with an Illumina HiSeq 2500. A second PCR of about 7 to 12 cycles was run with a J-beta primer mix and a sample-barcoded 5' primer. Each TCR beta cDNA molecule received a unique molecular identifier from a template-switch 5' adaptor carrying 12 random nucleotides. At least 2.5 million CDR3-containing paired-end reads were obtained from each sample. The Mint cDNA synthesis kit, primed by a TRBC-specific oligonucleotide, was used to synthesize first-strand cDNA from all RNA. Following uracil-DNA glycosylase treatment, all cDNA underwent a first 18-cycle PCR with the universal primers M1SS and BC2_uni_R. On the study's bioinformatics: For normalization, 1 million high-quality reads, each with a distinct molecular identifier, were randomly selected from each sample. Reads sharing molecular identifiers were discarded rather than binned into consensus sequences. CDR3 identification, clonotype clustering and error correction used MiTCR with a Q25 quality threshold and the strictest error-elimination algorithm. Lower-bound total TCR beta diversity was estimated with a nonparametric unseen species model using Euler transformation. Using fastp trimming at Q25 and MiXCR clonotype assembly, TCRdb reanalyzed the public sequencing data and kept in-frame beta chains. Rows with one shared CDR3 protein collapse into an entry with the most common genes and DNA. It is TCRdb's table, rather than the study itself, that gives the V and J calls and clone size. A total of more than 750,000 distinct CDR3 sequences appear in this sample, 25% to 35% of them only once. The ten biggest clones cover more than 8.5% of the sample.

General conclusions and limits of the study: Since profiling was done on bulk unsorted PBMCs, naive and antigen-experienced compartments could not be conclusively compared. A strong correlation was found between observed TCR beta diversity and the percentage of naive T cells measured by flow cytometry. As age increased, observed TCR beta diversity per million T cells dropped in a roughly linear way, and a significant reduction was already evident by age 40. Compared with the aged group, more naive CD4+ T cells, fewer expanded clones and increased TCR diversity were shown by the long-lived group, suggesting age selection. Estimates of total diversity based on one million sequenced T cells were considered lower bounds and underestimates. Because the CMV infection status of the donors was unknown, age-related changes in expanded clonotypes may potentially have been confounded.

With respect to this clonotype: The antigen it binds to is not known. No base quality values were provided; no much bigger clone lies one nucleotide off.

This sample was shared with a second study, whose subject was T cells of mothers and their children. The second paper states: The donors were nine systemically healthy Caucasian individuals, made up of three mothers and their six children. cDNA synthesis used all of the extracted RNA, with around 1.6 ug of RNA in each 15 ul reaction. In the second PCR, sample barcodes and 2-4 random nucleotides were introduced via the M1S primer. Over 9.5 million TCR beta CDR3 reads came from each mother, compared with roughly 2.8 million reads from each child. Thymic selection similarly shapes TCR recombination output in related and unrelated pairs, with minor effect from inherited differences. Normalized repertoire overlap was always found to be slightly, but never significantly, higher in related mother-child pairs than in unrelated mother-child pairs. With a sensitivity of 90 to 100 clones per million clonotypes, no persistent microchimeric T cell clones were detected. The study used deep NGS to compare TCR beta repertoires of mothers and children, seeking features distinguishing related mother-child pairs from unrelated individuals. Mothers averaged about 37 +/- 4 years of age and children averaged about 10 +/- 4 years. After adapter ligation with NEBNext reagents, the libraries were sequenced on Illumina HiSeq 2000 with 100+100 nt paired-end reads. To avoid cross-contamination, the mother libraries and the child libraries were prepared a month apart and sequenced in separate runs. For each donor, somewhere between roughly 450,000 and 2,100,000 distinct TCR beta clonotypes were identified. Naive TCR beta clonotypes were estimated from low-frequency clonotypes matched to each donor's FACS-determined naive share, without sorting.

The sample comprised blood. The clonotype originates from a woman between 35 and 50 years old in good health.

The DNA sequence is given as TGTGCCAGCAGCCCGAAAACCGGGGCAGGGGGCAACTATGGCTACACCTTC. This gives the protein CASSPKTGAGGNYGYTF. The receptor chain draws on TRBV7-2 and TRBJ1-2, and 8 bases in between align with TRBD1. The CDR1 and CDR2 encoded by the germline V gene are SGHTA and FQGNSA. Including cysteine and phenylalanine, the CDR3 has 17 amino acids. Of all the DNA, just the CDR3 is kept, 51 bases in frame from base 1. From V the trimming removes 5 bases and from J it removes 2 bases, while the gene matches leave 13 bases of the junction unaccounted for. With all but the CDR3 taken from the reference TRBV7-2 and TRBJ1-2 genes, the full variable domain is: GAGVSQSPSNKVTEKGKDVELRCDPISGHTALYWYRQSLGQGLEFLIYFQGNSAPDKSGLPSDRFSAERTGGSVSTLTIQRTQQEDSAVYLCASSPKTGAGGNYGYTFGSGTRLTVV.